The 18 T cell receptor beta chains reported below all come from one sample, sequenced in a study of blood T cell repertoires in COVID-19. The assay was immunoSEQ multiplex PCR, and TCRdb's table has in-frame clones only and misses some. This table holds roughly 200,000 clones, about three quarters found once. Material: peripheral blood. The receptors here all came from a woman older than 75 with active or convalescent COVID-19.

The chain recombines TRBV7-2 with TRBJ2-1; TRBD2 aligns across 13 bases. The junction had 11 bases not matched to a gene; V was cut back by 7 bases and J by 5 bases. The germline gives CDR1 SGHTA, CDR2 FQGNSA. CDR3 size: 17 residues. The DNA of the CDR3 is TGTGCCAGCACCAAAACTCCGGGACTAGCGGGAAACAATGAGCAGTTCTTC. It codes for CASTKTPGLAGNNEQFF.

The chain employs TRBV4-2 and TRBJ1-5, with D perhaps matching TRBD1 (6 bases). V lost 1 base and J lost 2, with 12 bases in between. CDR1 is LGHNA, CDR2 YNFKEQ, per germline. This CDR3 comprises 16 residues. CDR3 residues: CASSQVTGGGNQPQHF. In DNA, the CDR3 is TGTGCCAGCAGCCAAGTCACGGGGGGCGGCAATCAGCCCCAGCATTTT.

The gene calls are TRBV3-1 (or the pseudogene TRBV3-2) and TRBJ2-7, with a possible D match to TRBD2 (6 bases). This CDR3 has 15 residues. CDR1 is LGHDT and CDR2 is YNNKEL in the germline V gene (reference sequence). V dropped 2 bases and J dropped 2 bases, with 13 bases sitting between them. The CDR3 here is CASSQRLAPTYEQYF. CDR3 in DNA: TGTGCCAGCAGCCAAAGGCTAGCGCCGACCTACGAGCAGTACTTC.

This clone appeared a single time. The rearrangement uses TRBV30 and TRBJ1-2, with TRBD1 identical over 8 bases. This CDR3 contains 14 residues. J gave up 6 bases and V 0 bases, and 6 bases lay outside the gene matches. CDR1 GTSNPN and CDR2 SVGIG come from the germline V gene (reference sequence). This CDR3 reads CAWSVNRGENGYTF. The CDR3 DNA sequence: TGTGCCTGGAGTGTAAACAGGGGGGAAAATGGCTACACCTTC. Full variable domain (remainder filled in from reference TRBV30 and TRBJ1-2): SQTIHQWPATLVQPVGSPLSLECTVEGTSNPNLYWYRQAAGRGLQLLFYSVGIGQISSEVPQNLSASRPQDRQFILSSKKLLLSDSGFYLCAWSVNRGENGYTFGSGTRLTVV.

This clone appeared a single time. The V call is TRBV12-3 or TRBV12-4, the J call TRBJ2-2, with a possible D match to TRBD2 (6 bases). The V gene lost 5 bases and the J gene lost 5 bases, with 6 bases spanning the gap. This CDR3 has 12 amino acids. This chain's CDR3 is CASSRGTGELFF. In nucleotides, the CDR3 is TGTGCCAGCAGTCGGGGGACCGGGGAGCTGTTTTTT.

This clone was counted a single time. J is TRBJ1-3 and V is TRBV19, with unresolved D. V was trimmed by 1 base and J by 4 bases, leaving 11 bases between them. Germline V lookup: CDR1 LNHDA, CDR2 SQIVND (reference sequence). The CDR3 length is 15 residues. The CDR3 DNA reads TGTGCCAGTAGTATAGTAACGGGGTCCGGAAACACCATATATTTT. It codes for CASSIVTGSGNTIYF.

This clone came up once. The V and J genes are TRBV2 and TRBJ1-2; D is undetermined. Trimming took 6 bases from V and 4 from J, leaving 12 bases between them. Germline lookup yields CDR1 SNHLY and CDR2 FYNNEI. This CDR3 comprises 13 residues. CDR3 in DNA: TGTGCCAGCAGACCTGACATGGGCTATGGCTACACCTTC. Translation: CASRPDMGYGYTF. The full variable domain, with the rest looked up from reference TRBV2 and TRBJ1-2, is EPEVTQTPSHQVTQMGQEVILRCVPISNHLYFYWYRQILGQKVEFLVSFYNNEISEKSEIFDDQFSVERPDGSNFTLKIRSTKLEDSAMYFCASRPDMGYGYTFGSGTRLTVV.

J is TRBJ1-1 and V is TRBV4-1, with D perhaps matching TRBD1 (5 bases). V was trimmed by 6 bases and J by 6 bases, leaving 11 bases between them. This CDR3 has 12 residues. Germline values: CDR1 MGHRA, CDR2 YSYEKL. The CDR3 nucleotides read TGCGCCAGCAGACAGGCGGGGGCTGAAGCTTTCTTT. Its protein product is CASRQAGAEAFF.

The rearrangement uses TRBV2 and TRBJ2-7; TRBD1 might be the D (6 bases). In germline, CDR1 is SNHLY, CDR2 FYNNEI. V lost 4 bases and J 2 bases, leaving 12 bases between the germline ends. The CDR3 has 14 amino acids. CDR3 amino acids: CASSVDRQTYEQYF. DNA for the CDR3: TGTGCCAGCAGTGTAGACAGGCAGACCTACGAGCAGTACTTC.

The rearrangement uses TRBV29-1 and TRBJ2-5, with TRBD1 matching 10 bases. This CDR3 region has 14 residues. Germline V gene data show CDR1 as SQVTM and CDR2 as ANQGSEA. Germline trimming cut 1 base from V and 3 bases from J; bases unmatched to any gene: 2. The CDR3 protein is CSVEGQGAKETQYF. The CDR3 nucleotides are TGCAGCGTTGAAGGACAGGGGGCAAAAGAGACCCAGTACTTC.

The genes are TRBV6-2 or TRBV6-3 and TRBJ1-5, with 7 bases matching TRBD1. The junction had 12 bases not matched to a gene; V was cut back by 4 bases and J by 6 bases. The CDR3 is 16 residues long. The germline CDR1 and CDR2 sequences are MNHEY and SVGEGT. Here the CDR3 reads CASSSLDRDRVQPQHF. For the CDR3, the DNA is TGTGCCAGCAGTTCCCTAGACCGTGACAGGGTTCAGCCCCAGCATTTT.

As concerns this clone: Distinct nucleotide sequences in the sample also encode this CDR3. The V gene is TRBV19, the J gene TRBJ1-1; no clear D gene. The CDR3 totals 13 residues. Trimming took 3 bases from V and 1 from J, leaving 6 bases between them. Germline V lookup: CDR1 LNHDA, CDR2 SQIVND (reference sequence). The CDR3 sequence is CASSISGNTEAFF. The CDR3 DNA follows: TGTGCCAGTAGTATTTCCGGGAACACTGAAGCTTTCTTT.

The J gene is TRBJ1-1, the V gene TRBV6-2 or TRBV6-3; D gene uncertain. CDR1 is MNHEY, CDR2 SVGEGT, per germline. V lost 4 bases and J lost 2, with 2 bases in between. The CDR3 length is 11 residues. The CDR3 bases are TGTGCCAGCAGTTCAAACACTGAAGCTTTCTTT. Encoded protein: CASSSNTEAFF.

V and J are TRBV7-8 and TRBJ2-3; 9 bases are shared with TRBD2. Germline CDR1 is SGHVS and CDR2 is FQNEAQ. CDR3 length: 17 amino acids. V shed 5 bases, J shed 2 bases, and the junction held 11 bases outside the gene matches. The CDR3 loop reads CASSGQGRGGVTDTQYF. The CDR3, as DNA: TGTGCCAGCAGCGGCCAGGGGCGGGGGGGCGTCACAGATACGCAGTATTTT. The variable domain in full, completed from reference TRBV7-8 and TRBJ2-3, reads GAGVSQSPRYKVAKRGQDVALRCDPISGHVSLFWYQQALGQGPEFLTYFQNEAQLDKSGLPSDRFFAERPEGSVSTLKIQRTQQEDSAVYLCASSGQGRGGVTDTQYFGPGTRLTVL.

The DNA for the CDR3 is TGCGCCAGCAGCCAAGGGCCGGGACAGGGTATCCCTGAAGCTTTCTTT. This codes for CASSQGPGQGIPEAFF. The chain couples TRBV4-3 to TRBJ1-1; 9 nucleotides match TRBD1. The germline V gene has CDR1 LGHNA and CDR2 YSLEER. Germline trimming cut 1 base from V and 6 bases from J; bases unmatched to any gene: 9. This CDR3 is built from 16 residues.

The rearrangement links TRBV5-1 to TRBJ1-5, with 11 bases lining up with TRBD1. Germline CDR1 SGHRS, CDR2 YFSETQ. The CDR3 consists of 15 residues. V was clipped by 4 bases and J by 2 bases; unmatched bases: 2. The CDR3 nucleotides read TGCGCCAGCAGCCCGGGACAGGGGGGCAATCAGCCCCAGCATTTT. It specifies CASSPGQGGNQPQHF.

The CDR3 DNA reads as TGTGCCAGCAGCCGTTACGAGGGCTCCTATAATTCACCCCTCCACTTT. Translation gives CASSRYEGSYNSPLHF. This chain uses TRBV3-1 (or the pseudogene TRBV3-2) with TRBJ1-6; D not resolved. Per germline, CDR1 LGHDT and CDR2 YNNKEL (reference sequence). This CDR3 comprises 16 residues. Between the trimmed V and J ends, which lost 4 bases and 0 bases, there was a span of 10 bases.

The chain links TRBV29-1 to TRBJ2-3; 16 nucleotides match TRBD2. Germline V gene sequence: CDR1 SQVTM, CDR2 ANQGSEA. V lost 6 bases and J lost 5; bases outside the gene matches: 5. This CDR3 spans 15 amino acids. The CDR3, as DNA: TGCAGCGTCTCCGGGACTAGCGGGGGGGTAGATACGCAGTATTTT. This translates into CSVSGTSGGVDTQYF.